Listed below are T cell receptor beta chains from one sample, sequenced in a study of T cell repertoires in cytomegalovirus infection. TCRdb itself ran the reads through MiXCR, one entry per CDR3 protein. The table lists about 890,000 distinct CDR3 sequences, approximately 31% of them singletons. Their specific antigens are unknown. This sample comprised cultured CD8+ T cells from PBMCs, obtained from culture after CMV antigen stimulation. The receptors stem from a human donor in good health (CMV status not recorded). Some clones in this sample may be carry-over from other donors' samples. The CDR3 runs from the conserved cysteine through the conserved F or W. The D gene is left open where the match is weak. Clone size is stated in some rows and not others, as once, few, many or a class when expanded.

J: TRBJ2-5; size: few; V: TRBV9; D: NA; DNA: TGTGCCAGCAGCCCCTTTGTTTCTGAGACCCAGTACTTC; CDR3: CASSPFVSETQYF
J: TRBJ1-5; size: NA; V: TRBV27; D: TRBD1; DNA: TGTGCCAGCAGGAGGACAGGGAGGAGTAGCAATCAGCCCCAGCATTTT; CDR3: CASRRTGRSSNQPQHF
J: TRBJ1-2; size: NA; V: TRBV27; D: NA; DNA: TGTGCCAGCAGTCCGGGGGCACAGGGATCTTATGGCTACACCTTC; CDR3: CASSPGAQGSYGYTF
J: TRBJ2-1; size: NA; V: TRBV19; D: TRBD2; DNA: TGTGCCAGTAGTATACCCCGATTGAGCGGGGACTACAATGAGCAGTTCTTC; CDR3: CASSIPRLSGDYNEQFF
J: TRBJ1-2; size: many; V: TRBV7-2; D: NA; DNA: TGTGCCAGCAGCTCGGGGGACGGCTGGGCTTACTATGGCTACACCTTC; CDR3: CASSSGDGWAYYGYTF
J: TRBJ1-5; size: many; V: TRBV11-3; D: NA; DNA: TGTGCCAGCAGCTTCCACCCGGCGTTGGGCAATCAGCCCCAGCATTTT; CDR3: CASSFHPALGNQPQHF
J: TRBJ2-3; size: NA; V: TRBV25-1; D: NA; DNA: TGTGCCAGCAGGGGTTCCAGACGGGGGGCCACAGATACGCAGTATTTT; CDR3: CASRGSRRGATDTQYF
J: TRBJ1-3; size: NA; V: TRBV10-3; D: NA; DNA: TGTGCCATCAGTGCCCGGGGTAAAGCTGGAAACACCATATATTTT; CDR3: CAISARGKAGNTIYF
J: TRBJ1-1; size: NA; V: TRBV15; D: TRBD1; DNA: TGTGCCACCAGCGGACAGGGCGTCGGGACTGAAGCTTTCTTT; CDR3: CATSGQGVGTEAFF
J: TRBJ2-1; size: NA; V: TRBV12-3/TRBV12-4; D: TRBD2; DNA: TGTGCCAGCAGTGCCAGACTAGCGGGGGGGCCCGGTGAGCAGTTCTTC; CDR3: CASSARLAGGPGEQFF
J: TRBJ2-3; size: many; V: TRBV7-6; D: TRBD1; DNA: TGTGCCAGCAGCCCTCGGACAGGGGGCGGTTTAGATACGCAGTATTTT; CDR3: CASSPRTGGGLDTQYF
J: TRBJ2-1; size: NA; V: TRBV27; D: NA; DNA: TGTGCCAGCAAAATTGCTACACGATACAATGAGCAGTTCTTC; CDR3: CASKIATRYNEQFF
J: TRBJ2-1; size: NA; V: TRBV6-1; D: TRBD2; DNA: TGTGCCAGCAGCCCTGGACTAGCGGGGGTTTTCTCCTACAATGAGCAGTTCTTC; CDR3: CASSPGLAGVFSYNEQFF
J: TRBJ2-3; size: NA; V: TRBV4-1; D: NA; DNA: TGCGCCAGCAGCCAAGCTTTCTCCGGGGGCCCTAGCACAGATACGCAGTATTTT; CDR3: CASSQAFSGGPSTDTQYF
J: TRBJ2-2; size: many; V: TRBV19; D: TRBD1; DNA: TGTGCCAGTAGTATGCCGGGACAGACGAGAGTAGGCACCGGGGAGCTGTTTTTT; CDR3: CASSMPGQTRVGTGELFF
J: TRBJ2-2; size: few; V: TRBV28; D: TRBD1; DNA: TGTGCCAGCAGCCCTGACAGGGGCGAACCCGGGGAGCTGTTTTTT; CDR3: CASSPDRGEPGELFF
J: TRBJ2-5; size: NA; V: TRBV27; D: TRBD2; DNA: TGTGCCAGCAGTTTGACTACTAGCGGGGGGACAGAGACCCAGTACTTC; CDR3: CASSLTTSGGTETQYF
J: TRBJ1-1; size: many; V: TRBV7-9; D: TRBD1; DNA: TGTGCCAGCAGCTTAAAAGGGACAGGGAGAACTGAAGCTTTCTTT; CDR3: CASSLKGTGRTEAFF
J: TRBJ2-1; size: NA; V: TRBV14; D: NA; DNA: TGTGCCAGCAGACCGGCACAGGGTGGCTCCTACAATGAGCAGTTCTTC; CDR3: CASRPAQGGSYNEQFF
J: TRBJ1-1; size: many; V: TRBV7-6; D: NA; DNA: TGTGCCAGCAGCTTGGCCTGGGGGGACACTGAAGCTTTCTTT; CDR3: CASSLAWGDTEAFF
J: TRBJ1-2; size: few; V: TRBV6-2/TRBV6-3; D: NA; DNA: TGTGCCAGCAGTCCACGTCGTGAGGGTTTTAACTATGGCTACACCTTC; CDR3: CASSPRREGFNYGYTF
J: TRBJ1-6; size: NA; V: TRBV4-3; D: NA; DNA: TGCGCCAGCAGCCAAGAGGAGATAAGCGGCAATTCACCCCTCCACTTT; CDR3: CASSQEEISGNSPLHF
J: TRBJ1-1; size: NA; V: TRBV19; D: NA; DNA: TGTGCCAGTAGTATCAGGGGTGAAAGGCCCTCCGGCACTGAAGCTTTCTTT; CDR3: CASSIRGERPSGTEAFF
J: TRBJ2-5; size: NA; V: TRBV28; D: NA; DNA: TGTGCCAGCAGTTTGGACGAGAGGGTCGGGGAGACCCAGTACTTC; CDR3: CASSLDERVGETQYF
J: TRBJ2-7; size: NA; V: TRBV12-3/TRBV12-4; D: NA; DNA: TGTGCCAGCAGTCTCGTACGGGAACCCTACGAGCAGTACTTC; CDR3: CASSLVREPYEQYF
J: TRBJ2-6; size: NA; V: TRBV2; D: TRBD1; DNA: TGTGCCAGGGAGACAGGGGGTGGGGCCAACGTCCTGACTTTC; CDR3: CARETGGGANVLTF
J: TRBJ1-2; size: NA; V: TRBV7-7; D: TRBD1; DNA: TGTGCCAGCAGTCGCGAGGGACAGGGCATCCTCTATGGCTACACCTTC; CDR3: CASSREGQGILYGYTF
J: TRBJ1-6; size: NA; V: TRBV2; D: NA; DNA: TGTGCCAGCAGTGAAACCAGAACAGGGAACCGCGGTTCACCCCTCCACTTT; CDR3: CASSETRTGNRGSPLHF
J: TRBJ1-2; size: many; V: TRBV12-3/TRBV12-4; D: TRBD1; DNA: TGTGCCAGCAGTTTTATCCACTCGGGACAGCAGGACTATGGCTACACCTTC; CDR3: CASSFIHSGQQDYGYTF
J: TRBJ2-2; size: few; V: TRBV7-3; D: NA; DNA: TGTGCCAGCAGCTTAACGGCGACAGTCAACACCGGGGAGCTGTTTTTT; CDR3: CASSLTATVNTGELFF
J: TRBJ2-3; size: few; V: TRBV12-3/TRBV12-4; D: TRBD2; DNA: TGTGCCAGCAGTTCCACACTAGCGGGGGGGCCCTATGGAGATACGCAGTATTTT; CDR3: CASSSTLAGGPYGDTQYF
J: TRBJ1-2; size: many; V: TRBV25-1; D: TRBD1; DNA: TGTGCCAGCAGTCTAGGACAGGGGGCGCAGGGCTACACCTTC; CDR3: CASSLGQGAQGYTF
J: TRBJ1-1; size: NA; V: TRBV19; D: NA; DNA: TGTGCCAGTAGTACCCAGGGTTATGTAGTCGACACTGAAGCTTTCTTT; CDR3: CASSTQGYVVDTEAFF
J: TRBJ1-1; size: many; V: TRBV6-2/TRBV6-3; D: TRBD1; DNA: TGTGCCACGGGCCGGGACAGCTTGAACACTGAAGCTTTCTTT; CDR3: CATGRDSLNTEAFF
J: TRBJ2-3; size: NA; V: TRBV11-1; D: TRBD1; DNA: TGTGCCAGCAACCCCTGGACAGGGGGTCCCACAGATACGCAGTATTTT; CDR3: CASNPWTGGPTDTQYF
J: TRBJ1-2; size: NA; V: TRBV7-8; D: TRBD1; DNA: TGTGCCAGCAGCTTAGGGGGACAGGGTGGGGTAGGCTACACCTTC; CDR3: CASSLGGQGGVGYTF
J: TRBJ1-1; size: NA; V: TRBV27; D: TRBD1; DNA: TGTGCCAGCAAGGGTACAGGGGGCATATCTGAAGCTTTCTTT; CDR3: CASKGTGGISEAFF